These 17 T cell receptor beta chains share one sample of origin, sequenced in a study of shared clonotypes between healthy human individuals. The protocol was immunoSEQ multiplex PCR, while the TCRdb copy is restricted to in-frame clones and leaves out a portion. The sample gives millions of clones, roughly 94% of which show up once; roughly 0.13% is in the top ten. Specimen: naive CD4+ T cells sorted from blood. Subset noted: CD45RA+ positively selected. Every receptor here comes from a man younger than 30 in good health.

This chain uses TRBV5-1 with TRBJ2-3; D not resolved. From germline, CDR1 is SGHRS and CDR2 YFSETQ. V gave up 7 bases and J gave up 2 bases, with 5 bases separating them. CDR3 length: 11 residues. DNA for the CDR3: TGCGCCAGCGGTGACACAGATACGCAGTATTTT. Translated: CASGDTDTQYF. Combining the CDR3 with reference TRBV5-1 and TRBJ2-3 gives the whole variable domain KAGVTQTPRYLIKTRGQQVTLSCSPISGHRSVSWYQQTPGQGLQFLFEYFSETQRNKGNFPGRFSGRQFSNSRSEMNVSTLELGDSALYLCASGDTDTQYFGPGTRLTVL.

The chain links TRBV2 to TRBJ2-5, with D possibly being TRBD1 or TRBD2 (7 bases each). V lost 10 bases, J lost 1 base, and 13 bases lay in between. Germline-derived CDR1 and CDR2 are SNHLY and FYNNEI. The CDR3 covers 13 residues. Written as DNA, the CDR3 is TGTGCCACCCAGGGGGAGGGCCAAGAGACCCAGTACTTC. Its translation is CATQGEGQETQYF.

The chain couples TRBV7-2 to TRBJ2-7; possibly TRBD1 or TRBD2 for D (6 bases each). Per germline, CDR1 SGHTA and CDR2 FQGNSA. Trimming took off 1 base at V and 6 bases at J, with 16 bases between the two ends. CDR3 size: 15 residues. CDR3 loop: CASSLDMGAGGEQYF. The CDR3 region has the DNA TGTGCCAGCAGCTTAGATATGGGGGCCGGGGGCGAGCAGTACTTC.

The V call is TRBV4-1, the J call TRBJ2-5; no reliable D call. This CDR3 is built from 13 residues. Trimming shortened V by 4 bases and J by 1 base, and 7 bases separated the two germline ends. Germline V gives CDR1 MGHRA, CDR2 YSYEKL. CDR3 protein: CASSLPSQETQYF. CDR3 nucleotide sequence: TGCGCCAGCAGCCTCCCCTCCCAAGAGACCCAGTACTTC.

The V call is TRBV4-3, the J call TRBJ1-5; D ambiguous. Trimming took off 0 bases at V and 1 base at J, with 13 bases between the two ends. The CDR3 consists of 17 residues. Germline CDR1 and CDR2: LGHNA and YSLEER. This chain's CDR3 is CASSQDTGGTSNQPQHF. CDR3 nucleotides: TGCGCCAGCAGCCAAGATACGGGAGGAACGAGCAATCAGCCCCAGCATTTT.

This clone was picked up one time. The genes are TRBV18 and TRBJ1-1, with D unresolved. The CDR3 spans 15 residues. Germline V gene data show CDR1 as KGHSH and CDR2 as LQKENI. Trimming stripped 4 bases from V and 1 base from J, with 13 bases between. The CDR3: CASSRLRDTNTEAFF. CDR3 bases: TGTGCCAGCTCACGCCTCCGGGATACGAACACTGAAGCTTTCTTT.

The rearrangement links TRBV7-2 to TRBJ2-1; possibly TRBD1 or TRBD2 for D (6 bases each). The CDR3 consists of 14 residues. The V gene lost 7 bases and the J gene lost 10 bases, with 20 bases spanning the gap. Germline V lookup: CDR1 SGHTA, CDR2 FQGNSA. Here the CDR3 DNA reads TGTGCCAGCAACCCCGGTGGGGGGCCACGGGAGCAGTTCTTC. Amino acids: CASNPGGGPREQFF.

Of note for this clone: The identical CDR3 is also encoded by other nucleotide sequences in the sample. CDR3 nucleotides: TGTGCCTGGAGTGGACAGGGGGGTGAAAAACTGTTTTTT. This codes for CAWSGQGGEKLFF. V and J are TRBV30 and TRBJ1-4; 9 bases line up with TRBD1. The CDR3 is made up of 13 amino acids. J gave up 7 bases and V 1 base, and 1 base lay outside the gene matches. Germline loops: CDR1 GTSNPN, CDR2 SVGIG (reference sequence).

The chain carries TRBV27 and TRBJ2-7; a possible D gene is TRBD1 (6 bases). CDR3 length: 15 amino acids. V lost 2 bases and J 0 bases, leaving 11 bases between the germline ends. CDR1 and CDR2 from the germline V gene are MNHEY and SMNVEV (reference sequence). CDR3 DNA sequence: TGTGCCAGCAGTTTAAACCGGGACACCTCCTACGAGCAGTACTTC. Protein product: CASSLNRDTSYEQYF.

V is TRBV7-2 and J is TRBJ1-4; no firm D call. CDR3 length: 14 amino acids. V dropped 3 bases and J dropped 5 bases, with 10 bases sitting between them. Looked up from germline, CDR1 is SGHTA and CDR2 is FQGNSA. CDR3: CASSLVRGNEKLFF. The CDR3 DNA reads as TGTGCCAGCAGCTTGGTCAGAGGGAATGAAAAACTGTTTTTT.

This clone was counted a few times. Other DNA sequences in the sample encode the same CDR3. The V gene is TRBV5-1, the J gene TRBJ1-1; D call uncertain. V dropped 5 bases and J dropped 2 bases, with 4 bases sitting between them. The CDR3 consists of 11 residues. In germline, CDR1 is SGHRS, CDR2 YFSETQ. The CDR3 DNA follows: TGCGCCAGCAGATCTAACACTGAAGCTTTCTTT. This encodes CASRSNTEAFF.

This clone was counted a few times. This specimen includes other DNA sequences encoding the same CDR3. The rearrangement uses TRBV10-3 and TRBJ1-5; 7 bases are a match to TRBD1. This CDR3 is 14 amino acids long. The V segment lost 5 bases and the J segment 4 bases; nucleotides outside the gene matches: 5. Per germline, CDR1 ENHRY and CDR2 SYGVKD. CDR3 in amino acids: CAISSGTDNQPQHF. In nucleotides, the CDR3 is TGTGCCATCAGTTCCGGGACAGATAATCAGCCCCAGCATTTT.

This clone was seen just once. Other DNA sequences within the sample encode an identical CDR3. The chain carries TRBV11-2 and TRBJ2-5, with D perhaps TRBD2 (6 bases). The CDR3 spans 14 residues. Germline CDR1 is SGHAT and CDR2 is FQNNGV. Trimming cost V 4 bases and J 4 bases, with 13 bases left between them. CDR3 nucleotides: TGTGCCAGCAGCTCCACGGGGGTTGGAGAGACCCAGTACTTC. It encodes CASSSTGVGETQYF.

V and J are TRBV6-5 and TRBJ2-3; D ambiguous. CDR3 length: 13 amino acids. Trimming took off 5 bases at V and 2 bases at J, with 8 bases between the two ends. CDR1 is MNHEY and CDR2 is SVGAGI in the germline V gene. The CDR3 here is CASSTPLTDTQYF. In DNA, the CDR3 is TGTGCCAGCAGTACTCCCCTCACAGATACGCAGTATTTT.

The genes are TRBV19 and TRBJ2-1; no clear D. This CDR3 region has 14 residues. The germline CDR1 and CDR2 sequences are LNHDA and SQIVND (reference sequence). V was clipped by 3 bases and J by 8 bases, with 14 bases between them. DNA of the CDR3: TGTGCCAGTAGTATCCCGGTTGGAAGTCATGAGCAGTTCTTC. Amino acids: CASSIPVGSHEQFF.

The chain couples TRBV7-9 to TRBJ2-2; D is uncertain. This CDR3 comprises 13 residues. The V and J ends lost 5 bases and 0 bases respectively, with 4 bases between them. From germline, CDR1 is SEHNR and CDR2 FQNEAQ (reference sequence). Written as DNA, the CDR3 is TGTGCCAGCAGCACACCGAACACCGGGGAGCTGTTTTTT. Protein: CASSTPNTGELFF.

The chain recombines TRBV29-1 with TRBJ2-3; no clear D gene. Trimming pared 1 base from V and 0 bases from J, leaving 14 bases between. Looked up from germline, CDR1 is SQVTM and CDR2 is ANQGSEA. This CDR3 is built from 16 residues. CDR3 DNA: TGCAGCGTTGAAGGTGAGCCAGCGTCTAGCACAGATACGCAGTATTTT. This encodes CSVEGEPASSTDTQYF.